Presented here are 22 T cell receptor beta chains from one specimen sequenced in a study of CD8 T cells in ankylosing spondylitis. TCRdb itself ran the 5' RACE reads through MiXCR, one entry per CDR3 protein. The data show some 29,000 distinct CDR3 sequences, roughly 7.9% seen once. Sequenced: blood, either unsorted or a sorted T cell fraction (not recorded which). Receptors were obtained from a male donor with ankylosing spondylitis or in good health (not recorded which).

The chain couples TRBV7-9 to TRBJ1-4; 7 positions agree with TRBD1. Germline values: CDR1 SEHNR, CDR2 FQNEAQ (reference sequence). The V segment lost 7 bases and the J segment 7 bases; nucleotides outside the gene matches: 9. CDR3 length: 14 residues. The CDR3 loop reads CASTRTGLTEKLFF. The CDR3 nucleotides read TGTGCCAGCACCCGGACAGGACTAACTGAAAAACTGTTTTTT.

The J gene is TRBJ2-2, the V gene TRBV7-2; D call uncertain. Germline CDR1 reads SGHTA; CDR2 reads FQGNSA. The CDR3 has 16 residues. V shed 5 bases and J shed 3 bases, with 16 bases lying between them. The CDR3 protein is CASSRFWRQDTGELFF. The CDR3 bases are TGTGCCAGCAGCCGGTTCTGGCGGCAAGACACCGGGGAGCTGTTTTTT.

About this clonotype: A much larger clone sits a single nucleotide away, making a read error possible. This CDR3 is missing its conserved last phenylalanine or tryptophan, likely due to a read error. V is TRBV2 and J is TRBJ2-7, with TRBD1 matching 10 bases. V was pared by 6 bases and J by 0 bases, with 11 bases of the junction left unmatched. The CDR3 spans 17 residues. The germline V gene encodes CDR1 SNHLY and CDR2 FYNNEI. The CDR3 sequence is CASSPITGTGDSYEQYL. The DNA for the CDR3 is TGTGCCAGCAGCCCGATTACCGGGACAGGGGACTCCTACGAGCAGTACTTG.

There are many counts of this clonotype. V is TRBV7-9 and J is TRBJ2-1; unclear D gene. The CDR3 totals 13 residues. V shed 4 bases and J shed 9 bases, with 13 bases lying between them. Germline V gene data show CDR1 as SEHNR and CDR2 as FQNEAQ (reference sequence). CDR3 sequence reads: CASSSGLRLEQFF. The CDR3 coding sequence is TGTGCCAGCAGCTCCGGTCTGCGGCTTGAGCAGTTCTTC.

This clonotype was observed at least ten times. The V and J genes are TRBV29-1 and TRBJ2-1, with 9 bases lining up with TRBD2. The CDR3 is 13 amino acids. Unmatched junction bases numbered 6, after V lost 5 bases and J lost 7 bases. CDR1 and CDR2 (germline): SQVTM, ANQGSEA. The CDR3 DNA reads TGCAGCGTTATGACTAGCGGTTTGAATGAGCAGTTCTTC. Translating gives CSVMTSGLNEQFF.

This clonotype showed up many times. CDR3 sequence reads: CSAREGFGQEQPQHF. The CDR3 DNA follows: TGCAGTGCTAGAGAAGGGTTCGGGCAGGAGCAGCCCCAGCATTTT. This chain links TRBV20-1 with TRBJ1-5; D gene ambiguous. V was shortened by 0 bases and J by 7 bases, with 16 bases between the two germline ends. This CDR3 has 15 amino acids. The germline V gene encodes CDR1 DFQATT and CDR2 SNEGSKA (reference sequence).

In its sample, this clonotype was seen a few times. The chain recombines TRBV5-6 with TRBJ1-5, with D unresolved. The CDR3 covers 16 residues. V dropped 2 bases and J dropped 4 bases, with 16 bases sitting between them. Germline V gene lookup returns CDR1 SGHDT and CDR2 YYEEEE. CDR3 residues: CASSFRVAGSNQPQHF. The CDR3 coding sequence is TGTGCCAGCAGCTTTAGAGTCGCAGGATCAAATCAGCCCCAGCATTTT.

The rearrangement joins TRBV5-8 to TRBJ2-5, with 10 bases that match TRBD1. CDR1 and CDR2 from the germline V gene are SGHTS and YDEGEE. The V gene end was trimmed by 2 bases and the J gene end by 4 bases; junction bases not matched to a gene: 11. This CDR3 comprises 17 residues. The CDR3 is CASSFGGQGKKRETQYF. The CDR3 region has the DNA TGTGCCAGCAGCTTCGGGGGACAGGGGAAGAAGAGAGAGACCCAGTACTTC.

This clonotype has ten or more counts. The chain couples TRBV10-2 to TRBJ2-3; tentative D call: TRBD2 (5 bases). Trimming took 5 bases from V and 2 from J, leaving 8 bases between them. The V gene's germline CDR1 is WSHSY and CDR2 SAAADI. The CDR3 contains 13 residues. The CDR3 region is CASSLRDTDTQYF. In DNA, the CDR3 is TGCGCCAGCAGTCTTCGGGACACAGATACGCAGTATTTT.

This clonotype was found many times. The CDR3 loop is CASGQQGVRFF. The CDR3 DNA sequence: TGTGCCAGCGGCCAACAGGGGGTAAGATTCTTC. This chain joins TRBV28 and TRBJ2-1; 8 positions agree with TRBD1. Germline CDR1 is MDHEN and CDR2 is SYDVKM. The CDR3 extends over 11 amino acids. V shed 8 bases and J 16 bases; nucleotides not matched to a gene: 10.

This clonotype was recorded many times. The J gene is TRBJ2-2, the V gene TRBV5-1, with 7 bases fitting TRBD1. Germline CDR1 and CDR2: SGHRS and YFSETQ. V lost 6 bases to trimming and J lost 0 bases; unmatched junction nucleotides: 8. CDR3 size: 16 residues. In nucleotides, the CDR3 is TGCGCCAGCATGAGGGTGACAGGGTCGAACACCGGGGAGCTGTTTTTT. Translated, it gives CASMRVTGSNTGELFF.

This clonotype was found many times. The chain uses TRBV12-3 or TRBV12-4 and TRBJ2-4, with TRBD2 matching over 8 bases. The CDR3 extends over 16 amino acids. The V and J ends lost 6 bases and 0 bases, in that order; junction bases with no gene match: 7. CDR3 sequence reads: CASSRAGGGAKNIQYF. CDR3 nucleotides: TGTGCCAGCAGCCGGGCGGGAGGAGGAGCCAAAAACATTCAGTACTTC.

This clonotype was counted ten times or more. V is TRBV6-2 or TRBV6-3 and J is TRBJ2-6; no firm D call. In germline, CDR1 is MNHEY, CDR2 SVGEGT. V gave up 7 bases and J gave up 1 base, with 11 bases separating them. The CDR3 runs to 15 residues. Here the CDR3 reads CASTPPPSGANVLTF. The CDR3 DNA sequence: TGTGCCAGCACTCCTCCCCCGTCTGGGGCCAACGTCCTGACTTTC.

This clonotype showed up many times. V gene TRBV20-1 combines with J gene TRBJ2-5, with 9 bases aligning to TRBD1. With V trimmed by 0 bases and J by 1 base, 6 bases remained unmatched. CDR3 length: 16 residues. The germline CDR1 and CDR2 sequences are DFQATT and SNEGSKA (reference sequence). The CDR3 region is CSARDWDRAVQETQYF. For the CDR3, the DNA is TGCAGTGCTAGAGATTGGGACAGGGCCGTCCAAGAGACCCAGTACTTC.

This clonotype was counted ten times or more. This chain links TRBV7-8 with TRBJ2-3; D uncertain. V was trimmed by 1 base and J by 2 bases, leaving 7 bases between them. There are 14 residues in the CDR3. Germline CDR1 SGHVS, CDR2 FQNEAQ. The DNA for the CDR3 is TGTGCCAGCAGCTTAGGGCCCAACACAGATACGCAGTATTTT. Amino acids: CASSLGPNTDTQYF.

This clonotype was seen ten or more times. The CDR3 reads CSAPSSGQGARGTDTQYF. CDR3 nucleotide sequence: TGCAGTGCTCCATCCTCGGGACAGGGGGCGCGGGGCACAGATACGCAGTATTTT. The gene calls are TRBV20-1 and TRBJ2-3; 12 bases agree with TRBD1. The CDR3 is 18 residues long. The trim removed 5 bases at V and 1 base at J, leaving 13 bases unmatched. Looked up from germline, CDR1 is DFQATT and CDR2 is SNEGSKA (reference sequence).

The sample holds many counts of this clonotype. The chain uses TRBV5-1 and TRBJ1-5; possible D gene TRBD1, 5 bases. The CDR3 sequence is 15 residues long. Trimming cost V 0 bases and J 6 bases, with 13 bases left between them. CDR1 and CDR2 (germline): SGHRS, YFSETQ. The CDR3 DNA sequence: TGCGCCAGCAGCTTGGCTGGAGGGGAGACTCAGCCCCAGCATTTT. Translation gives CASSLAGGETQPQHF.

By frequency in the sample, this clonotype is medium-sized (0.01 to 0.1%). The rearrangement joins TRBV12-3 or TRBV12-4 to TRBJ2-5; 13 bases are a match to TRBD2. V lost 5 bases to trimming and J lost 5 bases; unmatched junction nucleotides: 5. The length of the CDR3 is 15 residues. CDR3 coding DNA: TGTGCCAGCAGTCTTGGACTAGCGGGAGCTGAGACCCAGTACTTC. This codes for CASSLGLAGAETQYF.

This clonotype was found many times. This chain joins TRBV12-3 or TRBV12-4 and TRBJ1-1; D unresolved. V lost 2 bases and J lost 3, with 7 bases in between. The CDR3 spans 13 residues. The CDR3 DNA is TGTGCCAGCAGTTTAAACGGGGACACTGAAGCTTTCTTT. This sequence encodes CASSLNGDTEAFF.

The rearrangement uses TRBV6-5 and TRBJ2-1, with 8 bases that match TRBD1. This CDR3 contains 16 residues. From germline, CDR1 is MNHEY and CDR2 SVGAGI. Trimming removed 2 bases from V and 0 bases from J; junction bases left unmatched: 3. DNA of the CDR3: TGTGCCAGCAGTTACGCGACAGGGGCCTCCTACAATGAGCAGTTCTTC. Translated: CASSYATGASYNEQFF.

This clonotype occurred many times. The CDR3 loop reads CASSLNYGATYEQYF. The CDR3 nucleotides read TGTGCCAGCAGCTTGAATTACGGGGCGACCTACGAGCAGTACTTC. The V and J genes are TRBV5-6 and TRBJ2-7, with D perhaps matching TRBD1 or TRBD2 (5 bases each). Trimming removed 1 base from V and 2 bases from J, with 13 bases in between. The length of the CDR3 is 15 residues. Germline V gene data show CDR1 as SGHDT and CDR2 as YYEEEE.

In DNA form, the CDR3 reads TGTGCCAGCAGTTACTCGACGGGAAGGCGCTACACCTTC. This translates into CASSYSTGRRYTF. The gene calls are TRBV6-6 and TRBJ1-2; D call uncertain. Germline V CDR1 and CDR2: MNHNY, SVGAGI (reference sequence). V lost 0 bases, J lost 9 bases, and 11 bases lay in between. The CDR3 consists of 13 residues.